The rows below give T cell receptor beta chains drawn from one sample of a study of T cell responses to AZD1222 COVID-19 vaccine. Profiled with immunoSEQ multiplex PCR; TCRdb holds only in-frame clones, not every one. Found here are about 120,000 clones, just over 85% of them singletons; the top ten hold around 22%. The sample in question was peripheral blood, obtained on day 0 of AZD1222 vaccination. These receptors were obtained from an adult in good health. The CDR3 runs from the conserved cysteine through the conserved F or W. The D gene is left open where the match is weak. Where a row states a size, it is once, few, many or the class of an expanded clone; other rows omit it.

size	D	V	J	CDR3	DNA
NA	NA	TRBV10-1	TRBJ1-2	CASSESRGGYGYTF	TGCGCCAGCAGTGAGTCGCGAGGGGGCTATGGCTACACCTTC
NA	NA	TRBV5-6	TRBJ1-2	CASRRTNYGYTF	TGTGCCAGCAGGAGGACTAACTATGGCTACACCTTC
NA	TRBD2	TRBV29-1	TRBJ2-3	CSVEGGRGLYF	TGCAGCGTTGAAGGTGGGCGGGGGTTGTATTTT
once	TRBD1	TRBV5-5	TRBJ2-7	CASSWDRGDYEQYF	TGTGCCAGCAGCTGGGACAGGGGAGACTACGAGCAGTACTTC
once	TRBD1	TRBV9	TRBJ2-7	CASSAGGYEQYF	TGTGCCAGCTCGGCAGGGGGCTACGAGCAGTACTTC
NA	TRBD1	TRBV7-2	TRBJ1-2	CASSRTGGGYTF	TGTGCCAGCAGCCGGACAGGGGGTGGCTACACCTTC
NA	TRBD2	TRBV2	TRBJ2-1	CASSGTSGRSYNEQFF	TGTGCCAGCAGCGGGACTAGCGGGAGATCCTACAATGAGCAGTTCTTC
NA	NA	TRBV5-4	TRBJ1-1	CASSLLGRGTEAFF	TGTGCCAGCAGCTTGTTGGGCAGGGGTACTGAAGCTTTCTTT
NA	NA	TRBV18	TRBJ1-3	CASSPPSRRGGNTIYF	TGTGCCAGCTCACCACCGTCCAGGCGAGGTGGTAACACCATATATTTT
NA	TRBD2	TRBV3-1/TRBV3-2	TRBJ2-3	CASSLTSGPDTQYF	TGTGCCAGCAGCCTGACTAGCGGCCCAGATACGCAGTATTTT
NA	TRBD1	TRBV4-2	TRBJ1-2	CASSPDRGHFYGYTF	TGTGCCAGCAGCCCCGACAGGGGTCATTTCTATGGCTACACCTTC
NA	NA	TRBV3-1/TRBV3-2	TRBJ1-2	CASSQDPAQSNYGYTF	TGTGCCAGCAGCCAAGATCCCGCACAGTCAAACTATGGCTACACCTTC
NA	TRBD1	TRBV2	TRBJ1-1	CASSVPTGGVTVNTEAFF	TGTGCCAGCAGTGTACCGACAGGGGGTGTGACTGTGAACACTGAAGCTTTCTTT
NA	NA	TRBV30	TRBJ1-1	CAWIPSRGEGTEAFF	TGTGCCTGGATCCCATCCCGGGGCGAGGGCACTGAAGCTTTCTTT
NA	TRBD1	TRBV5-1	TRBJ1-2	CASSFRQGNGYTF	TGCGCCAGCAGCTTTCGACAGGGGAATGGCTACACCTTC
NA	TRBD1	TRBV7-9	TRBJ1-1	CASSLDGQGTEAFF	TGTGCCAGCAGCTTAGACGGACAGGGTACTGAAGCTTTCTTT
NA	NA	TRBV6-4	TRBJ2-7	CASSDPQCGGGHYEQYF	TGTGCCAGCAGTGACCCACAGTGTGGGGGGGGACACTACGAGCAGTACTTC
NA	TRBD1	TRBV28	TRBJ1-6	CASSPGQGAYYSPLHF	TGTGCCAGCAGTCCCGGACAGGGGGCATATTATTCACCCCTCCACTTT
few	NA	TRBV10-1	TRBJ2-5	CASSEFPGAGGETQYF	TGCGCCAGCAGTGAGTTTCCAGGGGCCGGAGGAGAGACCCAGTACTTC
NA	NA	TRBV10-1	TRBJ2-7	CASSEKVSYEQYF	TGCGCCAGCAGTGAGAAAGTGTCCTACGAGCAGTACTTC
NA	NA	TRBV5-5	TRBJ1-5	CASSLDSSYNQPQHF	TGTGCCAGCAGCTTGGATTCTTCCTACAATCAGCCCCAGCATTTT
once	NA	TRBV5-1	TRBJ2-3	CASSLDSRGGTQYF	TGCGCCAGCAGCTTGGACTCCAGGGGCGGTACGCAGTATTTT
NA	NA	TRBV4-1	TRBJ1-6	CASSQVGLGPGSPLHF	TGCGCCAGCAGCCAAGTGGGGCTGGGACCGGGGTCACCCCTCCACTTT
NA	NA	TRBV5-1	TRBJ2-7	CASSLLGPSQDFQQYF	TGCGCCAGCAGCTTGTTGGGTCCCTCTCAAGACTTTCAGCAGTACTTC
NA	NA	TRBV9	TRBJ1-2	CASHSGIDYGYTF	TGTGCCAGCCACTCAGGGATCGACTATGGCTACACCTTC
NA	NA	TRBV5-6	TRBJ2-6	CASSTSDRAGANVLTF	TGTGCCAGCAGCACCTCGGACCGAGCCGGGGCCAACGTCCTGACTTTC
NA	TRBD2	TRBV7-9	TRBJ2-7	CASSVTSGGNEQYF	TGTGCCAGCAGCGTGACTAGCGGGGGGAACGAGCAGTACTTC